Shown below are 9 T cell receptor beta chains from a single sample sequenced in a study of T cell repertoires in cytomegalovirus infection. Each CDR3 protein gets one entry after TCRdb re-called the reads with MiXCR. This sample has some 100,000 distinct CDR3 sequences, with 20% to 30% found just once. Sequenced: CD8+ T cells from PBMCs. The receptors derive from a human donor in good health (CMV status not recorded). Some clones in this sample may be carry-over from other donors' samples.

The sample holds many counts of this clonotype. The chain joins TRBV7-2 to TRBJ1-5, with TRBD1 as a possible D gene (5 bases). The germline V gene has CDR1 SGHTA and CDR2 FQGNSA. This CDR3 has 14 amino acids. Trimming stripped 4 bases from V and 6 bases from J, with 13 bases between. The CDR3 region is CASSSGHSVQPQHF. The CDR3 coding sequence is TGTGCCAGCAGCTCCGGACACTCGGTTCAGCCCCAGCATTTT.

This clonotype was seen once. The missing conserved phenylalanine or tryptophan at the end of this CDR3 makes a read error likely. The chain uses TRBV6-1 and TRBJ1-1, with 10 positions matching TRBD1. V gave up 2 bases and J gave up 3 bases; unmatched junction bases: 6. The CDR3 is made up of 16 amino acids. CDR1 MNHNS and CDR2 SASEGT come from the germline V gene. CDR3 bases: TGTGCCAGCAGTGAATCCGGGACAGGGGTGCACACTGAAGCTTTCTCT. Translation gives CASSESGTGVHTEAFS.

This clonotype was counted between two and nine times. The rearrangement uses TRBV7-2 and TRBJ2-2; D gene uncertain. Germline V CDR1 and CDR2: SGHTA, FQGNSA. This CDR3 spans 17 amino acids. Trimming removed 5 bases from V and 4 bases from J, with 20 bases in between. Here the CDR3 reads CASSPNLGWVGTGELFF. CDR3 in DNA: TGTGCCAGCAGCCCAAACCTAGGGTGGGTAGGCACCGGGGAGCTGTTTTTT.

V is TRBV28 and J is TRBJ2-2; 9 nucleotides match TRBD1. Trimming took 6 bases from V and 3 from J; bases not matched to a gene: 8. Germline lookup yields CDR1 MDHEN and CDR2 SYDVKM. The CDR3 runs 16 residues. The chain's CDR3 is CASSEDRGRDTGELFF. The CDR3, as DNA: TGTGCCAGCAGCGAGGACAGGGGCCGGGACACCGGGGAGCTGTTTTTT.

The chain employs TRBV6-1 and TRBJ2-7, with 7 bases lining up with TRBD1. CDR1 MNHNS and CDR2 SASEGT come from the germline V gene. The CDR3 extends over 14 amino acids. J gave up 0 bases and V 6 bases, and 5 bases lay outside the gene matches. The CDR3 DNA reads as TGTGCCAGCAGACCCGGACAGGACTCCTACGAGCAGTACTTC. Protein product: CASRPGQDSYEQYF.

This rearrangement joins TRBV7-6 to TRBJ2-1; 9 nucleotides match TRBD2. CDR1 and CDR2 (germline): SGHVS, FNYEAQ. The V gene end was trimmed by 1 base and the J gene end by 8 bases; junction bases not matched to a gene: 6. CDR3 size: 15 residues. CDR3 residues: CASSLGDASGDEQFF. CDR3 nucleotides: TGTGCCAGCAGCTTAGGGGATGCTAGCGGGGATGAGCAGTTCTTC.

Comment on this clonotype: A read error is possible here, since a much larger clone lies one base away. The chain employs TRBV7-3 and TRBJ2-3, with D unresolved. This CDR3 is 13 amino acids long. The germline V gene encodes CDR1 SGHTA and CDR2 FQGTGA. V was pared by 1 base and J by 4 bases, with 6 bases between. The CDR3 nucleotides read TGTGCCAGCAGCTTAATAGAACCAGATACGCAGTATTTT. Amino acid sequence: CASSLIEPDTQYF.

The chain links TRBV18 to TRBJ2-1, with 9 bases aligning to TRBD2. Germline CDR1 reads KGHSH; CDR2 reads LQKENI. With V trimmed by 0 bases and J by 5 bases, 8 bases remained unmatched. The CDR3 is 17 residues long. CDR3 in amino acids: CASSPPRSGSSDNEQFF. In nucleotides, the CDR3 is TGTGCCAGCTCACCACCGCGTAGCGGGAGCTCAGACAATGAGCAGTTCTTC.

This clonotype came up a few times. J is TRBJ2-1 and V is TRBV30; D is unresolved. Germline values: CDR1 GTSNPN, CDR2 SVGIG (reference sequence). The V end lost 0 bases, the J end lost 8 bases, and 8 bases lay between the germline ends. This CDR3 is built from 12 residues. Written as DNA, the CDR3 is TGTGCCTGGAGTGTACTTGGGGATGAGCAGTTCTTC. Translating it yields CAWSVLGDEQFF.